Each of the 32 T cell receptor beta chains below was sequenced from the same sample in a study of post-analysis software for immune sequencing data. Study results and limitations: Roughly five TRBV segments appeared more often in patients than in controls, and TRBV5-6, TRBV5-1 and TRBV20-1 were among these.

Every TCR beta cDNA library bore unique molecular identifiers. TCRdb used MiXCR to reprocess the PCR reads, holding one entry per CDR3 protein. The sample carries over 150,000 distinct CDR3 sequences, approximately 31% recorded once. These receptors' targets are unknown. The sequencing sample was made of blood. These receptors all stem from a girl between 5 and 17 years old with multiple sclerosis.

Of note for this clonotype: A clone one base away is much larger, so this may be a read error. The chain recombines TRBV12-3 or TRBV12-4 with TRBJ2-7, with 11 nucleotides matching TRBD2. This CDR3 has 14 residues. CDR3 protein: CASTYSGRGDEEYF. CDR3 DNA sequence: TGTGCCAGCACCTATAGCGGGAGGGGAGACGAGGAGTACTTC.

Worth noting for this clonotype: A read error may explain this, as a much larger clone is one base away. The chain has TRBV3-1 and TRBJ2-5; D may match TRBD1 or TRBD2 (5 bases each). V was cut by 0 bases and J by 4 bases, with 18 bases left in between. CDR1 LGHDT and CDR2 YNNKEL come from the germline V gene (reference sequence). The CDR3 runs 17 residues. The CDR3 loop reads CASSQEVSGARGETQYF. CDR3 bases: TGTGCCAGCAGCCAAGAAGTCTCCGGGGCCAGAGGAGAGACCCAGTACTTC.

This chain links TRBV5-1 with TRBJ2-3; 10 bases are a match to TRBD2. Germline CDR1 is SGHRS and CDR2 is YFSETQ. V dropped 2 bases and J dropped 3; count of bases not matched to a gene: 6. This CDR3 has 16 residues. CDR3 DNA sequence: TGCGCCAGCAGCTTCCTAGGGACTAGCGTAACAGATACGCAGTATTTT. This sequence encodes CASSFLGTSVTDTQYF.

This chain links TRBV2 with TRBJ2-4, with 7 bases aligning to TRBD1. The ends lost 6 bases at V and 8 bases at J; junction bases unmatched: 7. Germline V CDR1 and CDR2: SNHLY, FYNNEI. There are 13 residues in the CDR3. CDR3 in DNA: TGTGCCAGCAGGGGGGACAGCCGGGACATTCAGTACTTC. Translating gives CASRGDSRDIQYF.

This clonotype was recorded many times. This rearrangement joins TRBV9 to TRBJ2-7; 8 bases align to TRBD2. CDR3 length equals 15 residues. Germline V CDR1 and CDR2: SGDLS, YYNGEE. V trimming: 0 bases; J trimming: 4 bases; junction bases outside the gene matches: 6. DNA for the CDR3: TGTGCCAGCAGCGTAGGCGGTAGCGGGACATACGAGCAGTACTTC. The encoded protein is CASSVGGSGTYEQYF.

This clonotype was counted only a few times. The chain combines TRBV29-1 with TRBJ1-2; 12 nucleotides line up with TRBD1. With V trimmed by 6 bases and J by 2 bases, 10 bases remained unmatched. This CDR3 has 16 amino acids. Germline V gene data show CDR1 as SQVTM and CDR2 as ANQGSEA. The CDR3 sequence is CSVWGQGARGNYGYTF. CDR3 coding DNA: TGCAGCGTGTGGGGACAGGGGGCGCGAGGAAACTATGGCTACACCTTC.

Of note for this clonotype: A single base separates this from a much larger clone, so it may be a read error. V gene TRBV12-5 combines with J gene TRBJ2-1; 7 bases fit TRBD2. Germline CDR1 reads LGHNT; CDR2 reads FRNRAP. The CDR3 runs 17 residues. The CDR3 here is CAGGLVPREAGTNEQFF. CDR3 nucleotide sequence: TGTGCTGGTGGTTTGGTACCTCGCGAAGCGGGAACGAATGAGCAGTTCTTC. Combining the CDR3 with reference TRBV12-5 and TRBJ2-1 gives the whole variable domain DARVTQTPRHKVTEMGQEVTMRCQPILGHNTVFWYRQTMMQGLELLAYFRNRAPLDDSGMPKDRFSAEMPDATLATLKIQPSEPRDSAVYFCAGGLVPREAGTNEQFFGPGTRLTVL.

This sequence joins TRBV12-3 or TRBV12-4 and TRBJ2-1; D ambiguous. Between the trimmed V and J ends, which lost 8 bases and 10 bases, there was a span of 9 bases. The CDR3 covers 10 residues. CDR3 in amino acids: CASGPREQFF. In nucleotides, the CDR3 is TGTGCCAGCGGCCCTAGGGAGCAGTTCTTC.

The chain couples TRBV6-2 or TRBV6-3 to TRBJ2-1; D is possibly TRBD2 (6 bases). V shed 3 bases and J shed 6 bases, with 15 bases lying between them. Germline CDR1 and CDR2: MNHEY and SVGEGT. The CDR3 consists of 15 residues. This CDR3 is CASSYVPAGLNEQFF. The CDR3 DNA sequence: TGTGCCAGCAGTTATGTTCCAGCGGGTCTCAATGAGCAGTTCTTC.

This clonotype came up a few times. DNA of the CDR3: TGCAGTGCTAGAGATCGAAAGAATGGCTACACCTTC. Translation gives CSARDRKNGYTF. The chain employs TRBV20-1 and TRBJ1-2, with no clear D. V lost 0 bases and J 6 bases, leaving 8 bases between the germline ends. The CDR3 is made up of 12 amino acids. Germline V CDR1 and CDR2: DFQATT, SNEGSKA (reference sequence).

This clonotype was detected ten times or more. CDR3 loop: CASSLRQGEADTQYF. The CDR3 nucleotides are TGCGCCAGCAGCTTGAGGCAGGGTGAGGCAGATACGCAGTATTTT. This chain links TRBV5-1 with TRBJ2-3; tentatively, D is TRBD1 (5 bases). Germline CDR1 is SGHRS and CDR2 is YFSETQ. Trimming removed 1 base at V and 4 bases at J, with 13 bases between. The CDR3 consists of 15 residues.

In the case of this clonotype: This may be a read error, as it is one base from a much larger clone. This chain joins TRBV20-1 and TRBJ2-7; 9 bases line up with TRBD2. With 6 bases clipped from V and 9 bases from J, the junction kept 15 bases outside the gene matches. Germline V gives CDR1 DFQATT, CDR2 SNEGSKA (reference sequence). The CDR3 totals 14 residues. The CDR3 region is CSAQWLAGPLGQYF. For the CDR3, the DNA is TGCAGTGCCCAATGGCTAGCGGGGCCGTTAGGGCAGTACTTC.

This chain links TRBV28 with TRBJ2-3; D unresolved. This CDR3 comprises 12 residues. Trimming cost V 9 bases and J 3 bases, with 10 bases left between them. Germline loops: CDR1 MDHEN, CDR2 SYDVKM. CDR3 region: CASHSTTDTQYF. The CDR3 nucleotides are TGTGCCAGTCACAGCACTACAGATACGCAGTATTTT.

The chain combines TRBV5-1 with TRBJ2-7, with 12 nucleotides matching TRBD2. The V gene end was trimmed by 0 bases and the J gene end by 5 bases; junction bases not matched to a gene: 12. The CDR3 consists of 18 residues. Germline V gives CDR1 SGHRS, CDR2 YFSETQ. Written as DNA, the CDR3 is TGCGCCAGCAGCTTGGGTTCTAGCGGGAGGGCGACGGGCGACGAGCAGTACTTC. Translation gives CASSLGSSGRATGDEQYF.

This clonotype was seen at least ten times. This chain uses TRBV12-3 or TRBV12-4 with TRBJ1-2; maybe TRBD1 (5 bases). The CDR3 length is 12 residues. Trimming left V 5 bases short and J 5 bases short, with 9 bases between. The CDR3 sequence: CASSRQIYGYTF. CDR3 bases: TGTGCCAGCAGTCGACAGATATATGGCTACACCTTC.

The chain is built from TRBV4-3 and TRBJ2-6, with D tentatively TRBD1 (5 bases). This CDR3 is built from 16 residues. V was cut by 0 bases and J by 0 bases, with 6 bases left in between. Looked up from germline, CDR1 is LGHNA and CDR2 is YSLEER. The CDR3 protein is CASSQEGDSGANVLTF. CDR3 bases: TGCGCCAGCAGCCAAGAAGGGGACTCTGGGGCCAACGTCCTGACTTTC.

The CDR3 DNA follows: TGTGCCAGCAGCGAACTAGCAACTTCCTACAATGAGCAGTTCTTC. Translating it yields CASSELATSYNEQFF. The chain is built from TRBV2 and TRBJ2-1, with D possibly being TRBD2 (6 bases). Trimming took 6 bases from V and 1 from J, leaving 13 bases between them. Germline V gene data show CDR1 as SNHLY and CDR2 as FYNNEI. This CDR3 has 15 amino acids.

This rearrangement joins TRBV25-1 to TRBJ2-3, with a weak D call TRBD1 (6 bases). Looked up from germline, CDR1 is MGHDK and CDR2 is SYGVNS. V dropped 7 bases and J dropped 3 bases, with 14 bases sitting between them. The CDR3 has 14 residues. CDR3: CASTQPGATDTQYF. CDR3 nucleotide sequence: TGTGCCAGCACCCAACCAGGGGCAACAGATACGCAGTATTTT.

This clonotype has at least ten counts. CDR3 sequence reads: CASSPQPGGYGYTF. The CDR3 nucleotides read TGTGCCAGCAGCCCTCAACCCGGAGGGTATGGCTACACCTTC. This chain uses TRBV9 with TRBJ1-2; D is ambiguous. V shed 4 bases and J shed 5 bases, with 15 bases lying between them. The CDR3 loop spans 14 amino acids. The germline CDR1 and CDR2 sequences are SGDLS and YYNGEE.

The J gene is TRBJ1-1, the V gene TRBV20-1; D gene unclear. The CDR3 is made up of 14 amino acids. The V and J ends lost 1 base and 3 bases respectively, with 12 bases between them. Germline assignment: CDR1 DFQATT and CDR2 SNEGSKA (reference sequence). Here the CDR3 reads CSARVVTAYTEAFF. The CDR3 coding sequence is TGCAGTGCTAGAGTGGTCACAGCATACACTGAAGCTTTCTTT.

This clonotype appeared many times. The genes are TRBV7-3 and TRBJ2-1; 8 bases align to TRBD2. With 2 bases clipped from V and 7 bases from J, the junction kept 4 bases outside the gene matches. Germline CDR1 and CDR2: SGHTA and FQGTGA. CDR3 size: 14 residues. CDR3 DNA sequence: TGTGCCAGCAGCTTATACGGGGGGGAAAATGAGCAGTTCTTC. Translating gives CASSLYGGENEQFF. The full variable domain, completed using reference TRBV7-3 and TRBJ2-1, is GAGVSQTPSNKVTEKGKYVELRCDPISGHTALYWYRQSLGQGPEFLIYFQGTGAADDSGLPNDRFFAVRPEGSVSTLKIQRTERGDSAVYLCASSLYGGENEQFFGPGTRLTVL.

This clonotype was recorded at least ten times. The gene calls are TRBV10-3 and TRBJ2-4; 8 nucleotides line up with TRBD2. Germline loops: CDR1 ENHRY, CDR2 SYGVKD. The trim removed 4 bases at V and 0 bases at J, leaving 2 bases unmatched. The CDR3 length is 15 residues. This CDR3 is CAISVSGTAKNIQYF. The CDR3 DNA sequence: TGTGCCATCAGTGTTAGCGGGACAGCCAAAAACATTCAGTACTTC.

This clonotype was seen more than once but under ten times. The J gene is TRBJ1-4, the V gene TRBV14, with no clear D. The CDR3 extends over 15 amino acids. V was clipped by 1 base and J by 7 bases, with 13 bases between them. The germline V gene encodes CDR1 SGHDN and CDR2 FVKESK. The CDR3 is CASSQVKGALEKLFF. As DNA, the CDR3 is TGTGCCAGCAGCCAAGTTAAGGGAGCGCTTGAAAAACTGTTTTTT.

The chain joins TRBV18 to TRBJ1-1, with a possible D match to TRBD1 (6 bases). Per germline, CDR1 KGHSH and CDR2 LQKENI. V lost 6 bases, J lost 0 bases, and 17 bases lay in between. CDR3 length: 16 residues. CDR3 in amino acids: CASSPEDSPMNTEAFF. The CDR3 region has the DNA TGTGCCAGCTCTCCGGAGGACAGCCCCATGAACACTGAAGCTTTCTTT.

This clonotype was found many times. The chain is built from TRBV15 and TRBJ2-7, with 8 bases matching TRBD2. The J segment lost 2 bases and the V segment lost 6 bases, leaving 6 bases of the junction unmatched. The CDR3 sequence is 14 residues long. In germline, CDR1 is LNHNV, CDR2 YYDKDF (reference sequence). The CDR3 sequence: CATRLSGKPYEQYF. CDR3 nucleotides: TGTGCCACCAGACTTAGCGGGAAACCCTACGAGCAGTACTTC.

Comments on this clonotype: A read error may be the cause here, since a much bigger clone is one base away. This CDR3 reads CSAPAIPGTSGRGETQYF. The CDR3 region has the DNA TGCAGTGCTCCAGCAATACCCGGGACTAGCGGGAGAGGGGAGACCCAGTACTTC. This rearrangement joins TRBV20-1 to TRBJ2-7; 14 nucleotides align to TRBD2. The J call is uncertain, as TRBJ2-5 better fits the DNA end. This CDR3 is 18 amino acids long. Per germline, CDR1 DFQATT and CDR2 SNEGSKA (reference sequence).

Points on this clonotype: A much larger clone is a single base away; this may be a read error. This rearrangement joins TRBV5-4 to TRBJ2-5; D is possibly TRBD2 (5 bases). Trimming shortened V by 4 bases and J by 11 bases, and 15 bases separated the two germline ends. The CDR3 runs 12 residues. Germline V CDR1 and CDR2: SGHNT, YYREEE (reference sequence). CDR3 protein: CASSADYNEQYF. In DNA form, the CDR3 reads TGTGCCAGCAGCGCCGACTACAATGAGCAGTACTTC.

Notes on this clonotype: This may arise from a read error, as a much more abundant clone is one base away. The chain couples TRBV5-1 to TRBJ2-1, with 7 bases matching TRBD2. CDR1 SGHRS and CDR2 YFSETQ come from the germline V gene. Losses at the gene ends were 2 bases for V and 4 bases for J; bases not matched to a gene: 6. The CDR3 consists of 15 residues. The CDR3 is CASSLSTSVYNEQFF. DNA of the CDR3: TGCGCCAGCAGCTTAAGTACTAGCGTATACAATGAGCAGTTCTTC.

A word on this clonotype: A read error may be the cause here, since a much bigger clone is one base away. This sequence joins TRBV29-1 and TRBJ2-5; D is uncertain. The CDR3 contains 14 residues. The germline V and J ends were trimmed by 1 base and 2 bases, with 11 bases remaining between them. From germline, CDR1 is SQVTM and CDR2 ANQGSEA. In DNA, the CDR3 is TGCAGCGTTGAAGGTCTCAGTTTACAAGAGACCCAGTACTTC. Amino acid sequence: CSVEGLSLQETQYF.

The chain recombines TRBV29-1 with TRBJ2-1; either TRBD1 or TRBD2 may fit D (5 bases each). CDR3 size: 15 residues. V lost 7 bases and J 8 bases, leaving 24 bases between the germline ends. Germline V gene data show CDR1 as SQVTM and CDR2 as ANQGSEA. The CDR3 region is CSAPREETRGDEQFF. CDR3 nucleotides: TGCAGCGCCCCTCGAGAGGAAACTAGAGGGGATGAGCAGTTCTTC.

The chain recombines TRBV28 with TRBJ1-2, with TRBD1 matching 7 bases. V was pared by 5 bases and J by 8 bases, with 14 bases of the junction left unmatched. The CDR3 is made up of 15 amino acids. CDR1 and CDR2 (germline): MDHEN, SYDVKM. CDR3 sequence (DNA): TGTGCCAGCAGTCAAGAGGGAGAGGGGGCGGGAGGCTACACCTTC. Its protein is CASSQEGEGAGGYTF.

This clonotype was counted at least ten times. The rearrangement links TRBV18 to TRBJ2-6; unclear D gene. The germline V gene encodes CDR1 KGHSH and CDR2 LQKENI. This CDR3 is 16 amino acids long. V was clipped by 2 bases and J by 0 bases, with 8 bases between them. This CDR3 reads CASSPNQPSGANVLTF. In nucleotides, the CDR3 is TGTGCCAGCTCACCAAATCAGCCCTCTGGGGCCAACGTCCTGACTTTC.